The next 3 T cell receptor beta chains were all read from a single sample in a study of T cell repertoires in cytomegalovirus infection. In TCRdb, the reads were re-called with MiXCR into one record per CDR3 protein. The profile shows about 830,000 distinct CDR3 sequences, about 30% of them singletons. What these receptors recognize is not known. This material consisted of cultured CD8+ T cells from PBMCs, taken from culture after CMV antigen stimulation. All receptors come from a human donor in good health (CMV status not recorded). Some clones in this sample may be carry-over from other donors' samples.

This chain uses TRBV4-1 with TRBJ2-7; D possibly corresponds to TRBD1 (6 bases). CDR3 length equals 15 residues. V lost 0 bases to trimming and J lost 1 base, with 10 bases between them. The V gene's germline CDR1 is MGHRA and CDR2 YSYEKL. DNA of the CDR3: TGCGCCAGCAGCCAAGAGGACGACAGGTCCTACGAGCAGTACTTC. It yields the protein CASSQEDDRSYEQYF.

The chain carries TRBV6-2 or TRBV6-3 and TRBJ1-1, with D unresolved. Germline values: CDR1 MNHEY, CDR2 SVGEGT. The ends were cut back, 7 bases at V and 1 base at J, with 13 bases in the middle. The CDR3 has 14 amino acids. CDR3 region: CASTPGVWNTEAFF. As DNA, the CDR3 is TGTGCCAGCACCCCTGGCGTCTGGAACACTGAAGCTTTCTTT.

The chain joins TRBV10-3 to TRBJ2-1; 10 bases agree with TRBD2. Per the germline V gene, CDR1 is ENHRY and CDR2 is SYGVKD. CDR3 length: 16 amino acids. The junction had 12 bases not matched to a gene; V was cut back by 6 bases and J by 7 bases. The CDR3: CAIRQRGGPEENEQFF. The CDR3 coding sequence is TGTGCCATCAGGCAGCGGGGGGGCCCAGAGGAAAATGAGCAGTTCTTC.